This T cell receptor (beta chain) was recorded in a study of T cells after yellow fever vaccination. About the study: Where fractions had low cell numbers, libraries were prepared from them with the SMART-Seq v4 Ultra Low Input RNA kit. Notes on the study in general: By day 5 rather than day 15, the secondary response had peaked, though it was weaker.

The authors made TCR cDNA by 5'RACE template switching, adding a universal primer site and UMIs. TCRdb re-analysed the 5' RACE reads in MiXCR, keeping a single row per CDR3 protein. The sample shows 300,000 to 450,000 distinct CDR3 sequences, roughly 7.5% of them seen only once. This clonotype was picked up a small number of times. Its cognate antigen is unknown. Sequences were derived from PBMCs, sampled roughly seven weeks after the first yellow fever vaccination. The sequence was obtained from a man aged 18 to 35 who received the YFV17D yellow fever vaccine.

CDR3 sequence (DNA): TGTGCCAGCAGCCCTGGGCGCGAAAACATTCAGTACTTC. This codes for CASSPGRENIQYF. The V gene is TRBV11-2, the J gene TRBJ2-4; D remains ambiguous. The germline V and J ends were trimmed by 5 bases and 5 bases, with 10 bases remaining between them. Germline-derived CDR1 and CDR2 are SGHAT and FQNNGV. This CDR3 is built from 13 residues.